This TCR beta chain is drawn from a study of siplizumab effects on memory and regulatory T cells. Produced via immunoSEQ multiplex PCR; TCRdb's table is partial and in-frame only. The repertoire holds tens of thousands of clones, with 87% as singletons. The CDR3 runs to 16 residues. Germline CDR1 reads SGHRS; CDR2 reads YFSETQ. Trimming removed 4 bases from V and 5 bases from J; junction bases left unmatched: 9. This receptor was taken from a human donor in good health. This sequence joins TRBV5-1 and TRBJ1-4; 9 nucleotides line up with TRBD1. Sequenced: Tregs sorted from blood. CDR3 coding DNA: TGCGCCAGCAGCGCCGGGACAGGGTTCAGGAATGAAAAACTGTTTTTT. The encoded protein is CASSAGTGFRNEKLFF. The complete variable domain, with remaining parts taken from reference TRBV5-1 and TRBJ1-4, reads KAGVTQTPRYLIKTRGQQVTLSCSPISGHRSVSWYQQTPGQGLQFLFEYFSETQRNKGNFPGRFSGRQFSNSRSEMNVSTLELGDSALYLCASSAGTGFRNEKLFFGSGTQLSVL.